Following are 29 T cell receptor beta chains from one sample sequenced in a study of preoperative IRX-2 immunotherapy in early breast cancer. Some clones are missing from TCRdb's copy, which holds only in-frame ones; the method was immunoSEQ multiplex PCR. Seen here are 43,000 or so clones, approximately 94% observed once, and the top ten hold 1.6%. Specified treatment: preoperative locoregional IRX-2 cytokine immunotherapy. Sequenced here: tumor tissue, sampled after IRX-2 immunotherapy. The receptors here all came from a human donor with breast cancer.

Remarks on this clone: Other DNA sequences in this specimen translate into the identical CDR3. The gene calls are TRBV10-3 and TRBJ2-5; possibly TRBD2 for D (7 bases). Germline CDR1 ENHRY, CDR2 SYGVKD. V dropped 3 bases and J dropped 7 bases, with 24 bases sitting between them. The CDR3 is 17 amino acids. The CDR3 protein is CAISDPSGGPGLGTQYF. CDR3 DNA sequence: TGTGCCATCAGTGACCCGTCGGGGGGCCCGGGTTTGGGGACCCAGTACTTC.

The gene calls are TRBV7-2 and TRBJ2-2, with 9 positions matching TRBD1. CDR1 is SGHTA and CDR2 is FQGNSA in the germline V gene. V was clipped by 1 base and J by 7 bases; unmatched bases: 4. The CDR3 spans 15 residues. The CDR3 DNA reads as TGTGCCAGCAGCTTAGACAGGGGGCGCATCGGGGAGCTGTTTTTT. Protein product: CASSLDRGRIGELFF.

The chain recombines TRBV5-1 with TRBJ1-1, with D maybe TRBD1 (6 bases). The CDR3 consists of 14 residues. The V gene's germline CDR1 is SGHRS and CDR2 YFSETQ. Trimming cost V 2 bases and J 3 bases, with 11 bases left between them. The CDR3 is CASSFRGKDTEAFF. In DNA form, the CDR3 reads TGCGCCAGCAGCTTCAGGGGTAAGGACACTGAAGCTTTCTTT. The entire variable domain, with the rest obtained from reference TRBV5-1 and TRBJ1-1, is as follows: KAGVTQTPRYLIKTRGQQVTLSCSPISGHRSVSWYQQTPGQGLQFLFEYFSETQRNKGNFPGRFSGRQFSNSRSEMNVSTLELGDSALYLCASSFRGKDTEAFFGQGTRLTVV.

The J gene is TRBJ2-3, the V gene TRBV7-2; D not resolved. CDR3 length: 15 amino acids. Germline CDR1 and CDR2: SGHTA and FQGNSA. V lost 4 bases, J lost 1 base, and 12 bases lay in between. CDR3 DNA sequence: TGTGCCAGCAGCTCACGCACGGTGGGCACAGATACGCAGTATTTT. As protein: CASSSRTVGTDTQYF.

This chain connects TRBV29-1 to TRBJ1-4; a possible D gene is TRBD1 (5 bases). Germline lookup yields CDR1 SQVTM and CDR2 ANQGSEA. The CDR3 consists of 12 residues. The ends were cut back, 2 bases at V and 6 bases at J, with 7 bases in the middle. Here the CDR3 DNA reads TGCAGCGTTGAACAGGGTGATGAAAAACTGTTTTTT. It codes for CSVEQGDEKLFF.

The chain combines TRBV30 with TRBJ1-1, with TRBD1 as a possible D gene (5 bases). Germline V gene sequence: CDR1 GTSNPN, CDR2 SVGIG (reference sequence). With 5 bases removed from V and 5 bases from J, the gap between germline ends came to 12 bases. This CDR3 is 12 amino acids long. The CDR3 spells CAWQGLGTEAFF. In DNA, the CDR3 is TGTGCCTGGCAGGGTCTAGGGACTGAAGCTTTCTTT.

V usage is TRBV19 and J usage is TRBJ1-3, with a weak D call TRBD1 (5 bases). The CDR3 has 13 residues. Germline V CDR1 and CDR2: LNHDA, SQIVND (reference sequence). Trimming took off 9 bases at V and 0 bases at J, with 9 bases between the two ends. CDR3 amino acids: CASGGSSGNTIYF. The CDR3 region has the DNA TGTGCCAGCGGGGGAAGCTCTGGAAACACCATATATTTT.

The chain has TRBV7-9 and TRBJ1-2; D gene unclear. The CDR3 runs to 13 residues. Trimming took off 8 bases at V and 8 bases at J, with 18 bases between the two ends. CDR1 and CDR2 (germline): SEHNR, FQNEAQ (reference sequence). This chain's CDR3 is CASQPSGGSGYTF. CDR3 coding DNA: TGTGCCAGCCAACCCTCAGGCGGCAGCGGCTACACCTTC.

The chain joins TRBV25-1 to TRBJ2-3, with TRBD1 matching 10 bases. The CDR3 totals 16 residues. The germline CDR1 and CDR2 sequences are MGHDK and SYGVNS. J gave up 3 bases and V 1 base, and 4 bases lay outside the gene matches. CDR3 protein: CASSEFRTGGTDTQYF. The CDR3 DNA follows: TGTGCCAGCAGTGAATTCCGGACAGGGGGGACAGATACGCAGTATTTT.

The chain combines TRBV9 with TRBJ1-2; D is ambiguous. Per germline, CDR1 SGDLS and CDR2 YYNGEE. The germline V and J ends were trimmed by 0 bases and 0 bases, with 12 bases remaining between them. The CDR3 contains 16 residues. This CDR3 is CASSVDPEIANYGYTF. The CDR3 DNA reads as TGTGCCAGCAGCGTAGATCCGGAAATCGCTAACTATGGCTACACCTTC.

The J gene is TRBJ1-2, the V gene TRBV9, with D perhaps matching TRBD1 (5 bases). V dropped 1 base and J dropped 3 bases, with 10 bases sitting between them. Per the germline V gene, CDR1 is SGDLS and CDR2 is YYNGEE. The CDR3 is 14 residues long. The CDR3 nucleotides are TGTGCCAGCAGCGTAAGTCCAGGGTACTATGGCTACACCTTC. This gives the protein CASSVSPGYYGYTF.

The CDR3 coding sequence is TGTGCCAGCAGCCGGCGGGGCCACACCGGGGAGCTGTTTTTT. This encodes CASSRRGHTGELFF. The chain carries TRBV7-2 and TRBJ2-2, with D maybe TRBD2 (6 bases). V was shortened by 5 bases and J by 3 bases, with 10 bases between the two germline ends. The germline V gene has CDR1 SGHTA and CDR2 FQGNSA. This CDR3 region has 14 residues. Supplemented by reference TRBV7-2 and TRBJ2-2, the full variable domain reads GAGVSQSPSNKVTEKGKDVELRCDPISGHTALYWYRQSLGQGLEFLIYFQGNSAPDKSGLPSDRFSAERTGGSVSTLTIQRTQQEDSAVYLCASSRRGHTGELFFGEGSRLTVL.

This chain joins TRBV7-2 and TRBJ1-3, with D uncertain. In germline, CDR1 is SGHTA, CDR2 FQGNSA. The CDR3 has 15 residues. The germline V and J ends were trimmed by 4 bases and 0 bases, with 10 bases remaining between them. This chain's CDR3 is CASSWSPSSGNTIYF. The DNA of the CDR3 is TGTGCCAGCAGCTGGTCTCCGAGCTCTGGAAACACCATATATTTT.

This chain connects TRBV30 to TRBJ2-2, with a possible D match to TRBD1 (6 bases). CDR3 length equals 13 residues. In germline, CDR1 is GTSNPN, CDR2 SVGIG (reference sequence). CDR3 nucleotide sequence: TGTGCTTTTCAGGGGTCGGGTGCCGGGGAGCTGTTTTTT. This translates into CAFQGSGAGELFF.

V is TRBV7-6 and J is TRBJ2-5; TRBD2 is a possible D gene (7 bases). CDR1 and CDR2 (germline): SGHVS, FNYEAQ. The germline V and J ends were trimmed by 0 bases and 9 bases, with 17 bases remaining between them. The CDR3 consists of 15 residues. The CDR3 is CASSLAEGGRGAQYF. The CDR3 DNA reads as TGTGCCAGCAGCTTAGCGGAGGGGGGCCGGGGGGCCCAGTACTTC.

In regard to this clone: Other nucleotide sequences from this sample produce the same CDR3. The chain combines TRBV4-3 with TRBJ2-5; 8 bases fit TRBD1. Trimming removed 3 bases from V and 3 bases from J; junction bases left unmatched: 6. Germline-derived CDR1 and CDR2 are LGHNA and YSLEER. This CDR3 spans 15 amino acids. The CDR3 DNA follows: TGCGCCAGCAGCCATAACGGACAGGGTAAAGAGACCCAGTACTTC. Amino acid sequence: CASSHNGQGKETQYF.

CDR3 sequence: CASSFSGNTGELFF. CDR3 bases: TGCGCCAGCAGCTTTAGCGGGAACACCGGGGAGCTGTTTTTT. The rearrangement uses TRBV5-1 and TRBJ2-2; weak D call: TRBD2 (6 bases). The CDR3 has 14 amino acids. The germline CDR1 and CDR2 sequences are SGHRS and YFSETQ. V dropped 2 bases and J dropped 1 base, with 6 bases sitting between them.

The chain uses TRBV7-2 and TRBJ2-7; 7 bases map to TRBD2. The CDR3 is 13 residues long. Germline trimming cut 5 bases from V and 3 bases from J; bases unmatched to any gene: 4. Germline loops: CDR1 SGHTA, CDR2 FQGNSA. Here the CDR3 reads CASSNRDYYEQYF. CDR3 nucleotide sequence: TGTGCCAGCAGCAACCGGGACTACTACGAGCAGTACTTC. Full variable domain (remainder filled in from reference TRBV7-2 and TRBJ2-7): GAGVSQSPSNKVTEKGKDVELRCDPISGHTALYWYRQSLGQGLEFLIYFQGNSAPDKSGLPSDRFSAERTGGSVSTLTIQRTQQEDSAVYLCASSNRDYYEQYFGPGTRLTVT.

The chain links TRBV7-2 to TRBJ2-1; possible D gene TRBD1, 5 bases. V was shortened by 3 bases and J by 2 bases, with 11 bases between the two germline ends. This CDR3 contains 15 residues. Germline V CDR1 and CDR2: SGHTA, FQGNSA. The CDR3 DNA follows: TGTGCCAGCAGCTTGACAGCGAATCCCTACAATGAGCAGTTCTTC. Translation: CASSLTANPYNEQFF.

The chain uses TRBV9 and TRBJ1-3; 7 bases map to TRBD1. V gave up 0 bases and J gave up 10 bases; unmatched junction bases: 7. There are 14 residues in the CDR3. Germline V lookup: CDR1 SGDLS, CDR2 YYNGEE. In nucleotides, the CDR3 is TGTGCCAGCAGCGTAGCAGGGGGGGATGGAACCATATATTTT. Protein: CASSVAGGDGTIYF.

V is TRBV30 and J is TRBJ1-2, with 8 bases aligning to TRBD1. The J segment lost 8 bases and the V segment lost 3 bases, leaving 5 bases of the junction unmatched. The germline V gene has CDR1 GTSNPN and CDR2 SVGIG (reference sequence). The CDR3 totals 12 residues. The CDR3, as DNA: TGTGCCTGGAGCCGGACAGGGAGGGGCTACACCTTC. Translating gives CAWSRTGRGYTF.

CDR3 region: CAWTRQRFAGELFF. The CDR3 DNA is TGTGCCTGGACAAGACAGAGGTTCGCCGGGGAGCTGTTTTTT. The gene calls are TRBV30 and TRBJ2-2, with a weak D call TRBD1 (5 bases). Between the trimmed V and J ends, which lost 4 bases and 6 bases, there was a span of 15 bases. Germline values: CDR1 GTSNPN, CDR2 SVGIG (reference sequence). The CDR3 loop spans 14 amino acids. The full variable domain, completed using reference TRBV30 and TRBJ2-2, is SQTIHQWPATLVQPVGSPLSLECTVEGTSNPNLYWYRQAAGRGLQLLFYSVGIGQISSEVPQNLSASRPQDRQFILSSKKLLLSDSGFYLCAWTRQRFAGELFFGEGSRLTVL.

The V and J genes are TRBV6-5 and TRBJ2-5; 8 bases align to TRBD2. The V segment lost 0 bases and the J segment 7 bases; nucleotides outside the gene matches: 7. The CDR3 consists of 15 residues. In germline, CDR1 is MNHEY, CDR2 SVGAGI. CDR3 sequence: CASSYSTGGGGTQYF. CDR3 nucleotides: TGTGCCAGCAGTTACTCGACCGGGGGGGGAGGGACCCAGTACTTC.

This chain connects TRBV6-6 to TRBJ2-1; 7 positions match TRBD2. The J segment lost 7 bases and the V segment lost 6 bases, leaving 12 bases of the junction unmatched. In germline, CDR1 is MNHNY, CDR2 SVGAGI (reference sequence). CDR3 length: 15 residues. The CDR3 DNA is TGTGCCAGCAGGAGGAGAGCGGGGAACCGGAATGAGCAGTTCTTC. Its protein is CASRRRAGNRNEQFF.

This rearrangement joins TRBV5-1 to TRBJ1-6; D perhaps matches TRBD1 (6 bases). The CDR3 is 15 amino acids. Trimming left V 0 bases short and J 8 bases short, with 12 bases between. Germline V lookup: CDR1 SGHRS, CDR2 YFSETQ. This chain's CDR3 is CASSLGRGAYSPLHF. CDR3 nucleotides: TGCGCCAGCAGCTTGGGCAGGGGCGCATATTCACCCCTCCACTTT.

The V and J genes are TRBV11-1 and TRBJ1-1; TRBD1 is a possible D gene (6 bases). The CDR3 length is 15 residues. The V end was cut by 4 bases, the J end by 1 base, with 13 bases between. From germline, CDR1 is SGHAT and CDR2 FQDESV (reference sequence). The CDR3 bases are TGTGCCAGCAGCTACCCATCCAGGGGGAACACTGAAGCTTTCTTT. This codes for CASSYPSRGNTEAFF.

The chain is built from TRBV7-8 and TRBJ1-2; 7 nucleotides line up with TRBD1. This CDR3 has 16 amino acids. V shed 6 bases, J shed 4 bases, and the junction held 14 bases outside the gene matches. Germline CDR1 is SGHVS and CDR2 is FQNEAQ. CDR3 sequence (DNA): TGTGCCAGCAGTTACCGTAGACAGGGATGGCGCTATGGCTACACCTTC. It encodes CASSYRRQGWRYGYTF.

The gene calls are TRBV7-3 and TRBJ2-2; D not resolved. Germline V gives CDR1 SGHTA, CDR2 FQGTGA. The V end was cut by 5 bases, the J end by 3 bases, with 10 bases between. The CDR3 has 14 residues. This CDR3 reads CASSRGRDTGELFF. The CDR3 region has the DNA TGTGCCAGCAGCCGCGGACGGGACACCGGGGAGCTGTTTTTT.

This sequence joins TRBV10-1 and TRBJ2-7; D is undetermined. Germline CDR1 is WNHNN and CDR2 is SYGVQD (reference sequence). V was clipped by 9 bases and J by 2 bases, with 8 bases between them. CDR3 length equals 11 residues. The CDR3 loop is CARTGPYEQYF. The DNA for the CDR3 is TGCGCCAGGACCGGACCCTACGAGCAGTACTTC.